These T cell receptor beta chains were read from a single sample in a study of Graves' ophthalmopathy and Graves' hyperthyroidism. TCRdb re-called the multiplex PCR reads through MiXCR, storing one row per CDR3 protein. The sample records 200,000 to 250,000 distinct CDR3 sequences, roughly 21% being singletons. Sequencing used peripheral blood. The receptors originated from a woman aged 50 to 60 with Graves' ophthalmopathy. CDR3s include the opening cysteine and the closing phenylalanine or tryptophan. A D gene is named only where the DNA matches it firmly. Expanded clones get a size class; other rows say once, few or many, or leave the size out.

>TRBV27|TRBJ2-2|16|few|-
TGTGCCAGCAGTTGGACCGGGACACAGAACACCGGGGAGCTGTTTTTT
CASSWTGTQNTGELFF
>TRBV6-5|TRBJ2-7|17|many|TRBD2
TGTGCCAGCAGCTACGGGACTAGCGGGAGTAAGCTATACGAGCAGTACTTC
CASSYGTSGSKLYEQYF
>TRBV6-5|TRBJ1-2|14|-|-
TGTGCCAGCAGTTACGGAGGGCGAGACTATGGCTACACCTTC
CASSYGGRDYGYTF
>TRBV27|TRBJ2-5|11|many|-
TGTGCCAGCCGGCGGGGCAAGACCCAGTACTTC
CASRRGKTQYF
>TRBV6-5|TRBJ1-1|16|many|TRBD1
TGTGCCAGCAGTTCGGACAGGGGCGCCATGAACACTGAAGCTTTCTTT
CASSSDRGAMNTEAFF
>TRBV7-9|TRBJ2-5|14|once|-
TGTGCCAGCAGCTTAAAGGGGCCCCAAGAGACCCAGTACTTC
CASSLKGPQETQYF
>TRBV12-3/TRBV12-4|TRBJ1-2|15|many|TRBD1
TGTGCCAGCAGTAGGACAGGAGGGACTTTCTATGGCTACACCTTC
CASSRTGGTFYGYTF
>TRBV7-9|TRBJ2-5|15|many|-
TGTGCCAGCAGCTTAAAGGGAGCTGTTCAAGAGACCCAGTACTTC
CASSLKGAVQETQYF
>TRBV20-1|TRBJ2-7|15|once|TRBD1
TGCAGTGCTGAACGACCGGGACAGAGTTCGTACGAGCAGTACTTC
CSAERPGQSSYEQYF
>TRBV11-2|TRBJ1-1|15|-|-
TGTGCCAGCAGCCCGGATCGGCAGACGAACACTGAAGCTTTCTTT
CASSPDRQTNTEAFF
>TRBV6-5|TRBJ1-1|14|many|-
TGTGCCAGCAGTTACTCTTGGGGGTCTACTGAAGCTTTCTTT
CASSYSWGSTEAFF
>TRBV20-1|TRBJ1-1|13|many|-
TGCAGTGCTAGAGACCCAGGGGCAGGTGAAGCTTTCTTT
CSARDPGAGEAFF
>TRBV6-1|TRBJ1-5|13|-|-
TGTGCCAGCAGACTTGGGGATCTTGCGCCCCAGCATTTT
CASRLGDLAPQHF